This TCR beta chain was sequenced for a study of shared clonotypes between healthy human individuals. In the authors' methods: Filtering differed because ImmunoSEQ produced junction-only sequences that carried no quality scores. Profiling relied on immunoSEQ multiplex PCR, and the TCRdb table lists in-frame clones only, not all of them. V and J calls and clone size are those listed in that table; D and trimming were worked out from the DNA. The sample holds about 2.5 million clones, 85% to 95% seen once. Trimming took off 0 bases at V and 8 bases at J, with 14 bases between the two ends. There are 14 residues in the CDR3. Germline CDR1 is MGHRA and CDR2 is YSYEKL.

The specimen was naive CD4+ T cells from PBMCs. Specified subset: CD45RA+ positively selected. The receptor comes from a man younger than 35 in good health. Some clones in this sample may be carry-over from other donors' samples. The chain is built from TRBV4-1 and TRBJ2-7; TRBD2 might be the D (6 bases). The CDR3: CASSQEGLRGKQYF. The CDR3, as DNA: TGCGCCAGCAGCCAAGAGGGACTCCGCGGCAAGCAGTACTTC.